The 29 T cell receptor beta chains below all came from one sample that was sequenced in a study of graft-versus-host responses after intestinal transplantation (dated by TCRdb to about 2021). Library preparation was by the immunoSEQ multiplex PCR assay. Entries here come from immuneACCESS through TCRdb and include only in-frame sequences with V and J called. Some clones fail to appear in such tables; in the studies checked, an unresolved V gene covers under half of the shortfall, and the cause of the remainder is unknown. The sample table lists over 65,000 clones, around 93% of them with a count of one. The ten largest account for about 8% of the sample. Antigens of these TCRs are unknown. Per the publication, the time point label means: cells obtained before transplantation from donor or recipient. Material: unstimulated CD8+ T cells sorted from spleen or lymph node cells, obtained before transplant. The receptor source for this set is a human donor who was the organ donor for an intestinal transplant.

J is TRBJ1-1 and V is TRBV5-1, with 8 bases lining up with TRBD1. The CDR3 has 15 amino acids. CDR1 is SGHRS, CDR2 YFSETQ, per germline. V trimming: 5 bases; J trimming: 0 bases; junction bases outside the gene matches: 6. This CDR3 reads CASRGVDRVNTEAFF. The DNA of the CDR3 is TGCGCCAGCAGAGGGGTGGACAGGGTGAACACTGAAGCTTTCTTT. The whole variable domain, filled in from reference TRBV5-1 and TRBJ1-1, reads KAGVTQTPRYLIKTRGQQVTLSCSPISGHRSVSWYQQTPGQGLQFLFEYFSETQRNKGNFPGRFSGRQFSNSRSEMNVSTLELGDSALYLCASRGVDRVNTEAFFGQGTRLTVV.

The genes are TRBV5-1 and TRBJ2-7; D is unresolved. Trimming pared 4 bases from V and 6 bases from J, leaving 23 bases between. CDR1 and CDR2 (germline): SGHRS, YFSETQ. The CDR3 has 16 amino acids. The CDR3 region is CASSLGPAGAYGEQYF. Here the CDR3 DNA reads TGCGCCAGCAGCCTCGGACCGGCAGGAGCCTACGGCGAGCAGTACTTC.

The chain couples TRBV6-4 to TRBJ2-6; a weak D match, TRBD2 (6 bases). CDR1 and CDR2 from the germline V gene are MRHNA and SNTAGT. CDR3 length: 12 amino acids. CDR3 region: CGPGAGANVLTF. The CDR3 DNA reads TGTGGTCCGGGGGCTGGGGCCAACGTCCTGACTTTC.

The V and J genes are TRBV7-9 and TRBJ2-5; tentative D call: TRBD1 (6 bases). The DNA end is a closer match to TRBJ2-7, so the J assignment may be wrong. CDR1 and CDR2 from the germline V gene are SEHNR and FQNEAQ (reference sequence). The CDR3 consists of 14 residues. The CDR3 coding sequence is TGTGCCAGCAGCTTGAGGACAGAAGCCTACGAGCAGTACTTC. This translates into CASSLRTEAYEQYF.

The CDR3 here is CASSQDIPGGMNTEAFF. The CDR3, as DNA: TGCGCCAGCAGCCAAGATATCCCCGGGGGGATGAACACTGAAGCTTTCTTT. The gene calls are TRBV4-1 and TRBJ1-1; D possibly corresponds to TRBD1 (5 bases). CDR3 length: 17 residues. Germline V CDR1 and CDR2: MGHRA, YSYEKL. V was shortened by 0 bases and J by 0 bases, with 14 bases between the two germline ends.

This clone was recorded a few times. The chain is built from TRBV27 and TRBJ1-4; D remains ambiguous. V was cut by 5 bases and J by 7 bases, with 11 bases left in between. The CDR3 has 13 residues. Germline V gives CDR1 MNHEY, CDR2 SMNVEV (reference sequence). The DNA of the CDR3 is TGTGCCAGCAGTCCGTGGACGGGTGAAAAACTGTTTTTT. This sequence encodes CASSPWTGEKLFF.

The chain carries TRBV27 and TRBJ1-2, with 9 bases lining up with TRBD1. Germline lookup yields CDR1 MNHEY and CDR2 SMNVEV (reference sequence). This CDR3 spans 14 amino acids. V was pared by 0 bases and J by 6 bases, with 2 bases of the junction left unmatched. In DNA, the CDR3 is TGTGCCAGCAGTTTATCCGACAGGGGGGATGGCTACACCTTC. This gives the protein CASSLSDRGDGYTF.

The CDR3 here is CASLPDTPGTKNIQYF. The CDR3 DNA sequence: TGTGCCAGCTTACCGGACACTCCCGGGACCAAAAACATTCAGTACTTC. The rearrangement links TRBV2 to TRBJ2-4; D might be TRBD1 or TRBD2, each matching 5 bases. Germline V gene lookup returns CDR1 SNHLY and CDR2 FYNNEI. This CDR3 is built from 16 residues. Trimming stripped 8 bases from V and 2 bases from J, with 19 bases between.

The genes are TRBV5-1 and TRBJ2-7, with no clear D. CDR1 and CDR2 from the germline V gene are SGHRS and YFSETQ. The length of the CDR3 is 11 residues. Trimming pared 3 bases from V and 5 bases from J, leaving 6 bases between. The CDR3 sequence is CASSYRDEQYF. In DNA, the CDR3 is TGCGCCAGCAGCTACCGGGACGAGCAGTACTTC.

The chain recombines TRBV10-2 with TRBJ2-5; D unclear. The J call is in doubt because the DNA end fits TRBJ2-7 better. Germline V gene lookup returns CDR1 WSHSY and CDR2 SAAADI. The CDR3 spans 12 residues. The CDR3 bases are TGCGCCAGCAGTGAGTCAGGGTACGAGCAGTACTTC. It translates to CASSESGYEQYF.

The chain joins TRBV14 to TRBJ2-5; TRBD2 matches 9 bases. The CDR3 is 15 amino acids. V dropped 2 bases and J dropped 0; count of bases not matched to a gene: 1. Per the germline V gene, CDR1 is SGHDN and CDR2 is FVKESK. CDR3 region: CASSQSGGYQETQYF. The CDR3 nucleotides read TGTGCCAGCAGCCAAAGCGGGGGGTACCAAGAGACCCAGTACTTC.

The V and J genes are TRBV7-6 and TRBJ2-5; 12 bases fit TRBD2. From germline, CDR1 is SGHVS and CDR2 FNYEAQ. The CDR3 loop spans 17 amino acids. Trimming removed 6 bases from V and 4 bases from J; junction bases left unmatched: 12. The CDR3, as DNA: TGTGCCAGCAGTCTGACTAGCGGGGGAGGCCAGGGAGAGACCCAGTACTTC. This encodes CASSLTSGGGQGETQYF.

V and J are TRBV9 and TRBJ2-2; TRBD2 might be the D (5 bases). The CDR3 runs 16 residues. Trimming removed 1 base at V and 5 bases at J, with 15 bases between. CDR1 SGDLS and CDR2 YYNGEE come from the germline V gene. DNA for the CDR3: TGTGCCAGCAGCGTAAATCAAAGCGGTCCGACCGGGGAGCTGTTTTTT. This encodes CASSVNQSGPTGELFF.

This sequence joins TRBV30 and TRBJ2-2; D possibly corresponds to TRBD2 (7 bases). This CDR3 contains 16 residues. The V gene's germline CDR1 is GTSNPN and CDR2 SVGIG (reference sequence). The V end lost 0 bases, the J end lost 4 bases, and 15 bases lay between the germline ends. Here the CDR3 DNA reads TGTGCCTGGAGTGTCGGGGGGCATGAGGGCACCGGGGAGCTGTTTTTT. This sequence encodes CAWSVGGHEGTGELFF.

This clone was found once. CDR3 in DNA: TGTGCCAGCAGCGTATCGGAGGTTCAGCCCCAGCATTTT. It translates to CASSVSEVQPQHF. This rearrangement joins TRBV9 to TRBJ1-5; unclear D gene. Germline values: CDR1 SGDLS, CDR2 YYNGEE. The V end lost 1 base, the J end lost 6 bases, and 8 bases lay between the germline ends. The CDR3 extends over 13 amino acids.

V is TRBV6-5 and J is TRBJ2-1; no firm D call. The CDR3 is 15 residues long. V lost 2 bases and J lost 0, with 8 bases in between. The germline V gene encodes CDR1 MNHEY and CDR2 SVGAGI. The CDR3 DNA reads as TGTGCCAGCAGTTACGAGCCTAGCTCCTACAATGAGCAGTTCTTC. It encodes CASSYEPSSYNEQFF.

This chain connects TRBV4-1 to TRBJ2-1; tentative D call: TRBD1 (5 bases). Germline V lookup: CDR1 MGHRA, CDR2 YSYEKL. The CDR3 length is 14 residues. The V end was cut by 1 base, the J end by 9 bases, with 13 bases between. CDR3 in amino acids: CASSQVGVESEQFF. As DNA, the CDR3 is TGCGCCAGCAGCCAAGTAGGGGTGGAATCTGAGCAGTTCTTC.

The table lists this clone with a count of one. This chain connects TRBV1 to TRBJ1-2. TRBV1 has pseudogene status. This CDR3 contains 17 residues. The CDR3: CTSSQDLDGLSNYGYTF. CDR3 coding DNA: TGCACCAGCAGCCAAGACCTGGACGGACTTTCTAACTATGGCTACACCTTC.

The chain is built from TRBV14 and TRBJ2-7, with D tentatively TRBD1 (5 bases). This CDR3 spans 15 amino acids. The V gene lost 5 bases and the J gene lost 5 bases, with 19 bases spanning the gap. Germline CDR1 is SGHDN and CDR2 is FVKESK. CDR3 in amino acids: CASSGEGAGKDEQYF. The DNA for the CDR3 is TGTGCCAGCAGCGGGGAAGGGGCAGGGAAGGACGAGCAGTACTTC.

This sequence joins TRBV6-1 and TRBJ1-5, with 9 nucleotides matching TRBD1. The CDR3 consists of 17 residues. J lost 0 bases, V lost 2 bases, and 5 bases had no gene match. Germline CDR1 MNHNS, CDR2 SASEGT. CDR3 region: CASSERTGEYSNQPQHF. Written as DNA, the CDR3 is TGTGCCAGCAGTGAACGGACAGGGGAGTATAGCAATCAGCCCCAGCATTTT.

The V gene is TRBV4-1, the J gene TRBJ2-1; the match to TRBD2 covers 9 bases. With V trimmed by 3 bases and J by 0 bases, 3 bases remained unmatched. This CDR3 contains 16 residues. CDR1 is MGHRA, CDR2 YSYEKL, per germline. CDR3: CASSHERGDSYNEQFF. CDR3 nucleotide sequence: TGCGCCAGCAGCCATGAGCGGGGGGACTCCTACAATGAGCAGTTCTTC.

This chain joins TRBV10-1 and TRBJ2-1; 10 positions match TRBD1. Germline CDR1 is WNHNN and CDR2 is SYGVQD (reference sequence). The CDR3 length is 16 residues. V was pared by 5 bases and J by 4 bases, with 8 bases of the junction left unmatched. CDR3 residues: CASSFAGTGVYNEQFF. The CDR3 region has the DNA TGCGCCAGCAGTTTTGCCGGGACAGGGGTTTACAATGAGCAGTTCTTC.

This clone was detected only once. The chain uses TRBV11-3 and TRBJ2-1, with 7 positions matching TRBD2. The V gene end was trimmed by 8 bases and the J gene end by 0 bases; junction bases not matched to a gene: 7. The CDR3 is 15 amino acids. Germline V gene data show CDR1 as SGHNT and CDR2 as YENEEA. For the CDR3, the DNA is TGTGCCAGCGCGAATAGCGGGTCCTCCTACAATGAGCAGTTCTTC. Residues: CASANSGSSYNEQFF.

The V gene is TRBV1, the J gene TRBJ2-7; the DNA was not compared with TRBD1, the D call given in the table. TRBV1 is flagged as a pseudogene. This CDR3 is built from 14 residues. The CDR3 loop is CTSSLTGPSYEQYF. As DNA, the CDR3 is TGCACCAGCAGCTTGACAGGGCCCTCCTACGAGCAGTACTTC.

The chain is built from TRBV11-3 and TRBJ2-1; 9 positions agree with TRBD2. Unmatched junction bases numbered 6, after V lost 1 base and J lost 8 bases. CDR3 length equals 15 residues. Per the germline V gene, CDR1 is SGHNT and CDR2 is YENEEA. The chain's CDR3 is CASSLVAGGVHEQFF. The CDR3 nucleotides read TGTGCCAGCAGCTTAGTGGCGGGGGGGGTCCATGAGCAGTTCTTC.

The CDR3: CASSGTGLDEQYF. CDR3 sequence (DNA): TGTGCCAGCAGCGGGACAGGATTAGACGAGCAGTACTTC. V gene TRBV5-6 combines with J gene TRBJ2-7; 8 bases agree with TRBD1. This CDR3 has 13 amino acids. The V gene end was trimmed by 4 bases and the J gene end by 5 bases; junction bases not matched to a gene: 5. Germline CDR1 reads SGHDT; CDR2 reads YYEEEE.

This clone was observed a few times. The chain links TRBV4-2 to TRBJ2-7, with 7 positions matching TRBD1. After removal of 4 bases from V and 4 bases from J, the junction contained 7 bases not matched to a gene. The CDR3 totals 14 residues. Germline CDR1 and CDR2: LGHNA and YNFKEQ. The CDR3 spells CASSPGGGGYEQYF. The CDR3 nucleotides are TGTGCCAGCAGCCCAGGGGGTGGGGGTTACGAGCAGTACTTC.

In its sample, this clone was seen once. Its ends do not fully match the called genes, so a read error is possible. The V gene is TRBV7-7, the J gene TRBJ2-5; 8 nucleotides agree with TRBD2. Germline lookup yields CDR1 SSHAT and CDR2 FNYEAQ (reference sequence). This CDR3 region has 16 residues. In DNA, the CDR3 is TGTGCTAGCAGCTTAGAGCTAGCGGGCTTCCAAGAGATCCAGTACTTC. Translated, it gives CASSLELAGFQEIQYF. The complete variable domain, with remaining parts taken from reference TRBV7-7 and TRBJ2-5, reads GAGVSQSPRYKVTKRGQDVTLRCDPISSHATLYWYQQALGQGPEFLTYFNYEAQPDKSGLPSDRFSAERPEGSISTLTIQRTEQRDSAMYRCASSLELAGFQEIQYFGPGTRLLVL.

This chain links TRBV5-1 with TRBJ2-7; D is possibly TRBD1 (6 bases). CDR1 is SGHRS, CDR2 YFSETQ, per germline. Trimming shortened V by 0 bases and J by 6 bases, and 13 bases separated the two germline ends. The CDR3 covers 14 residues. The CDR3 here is CASSLEQGLIEQYF. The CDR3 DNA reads TGCGCCAGCAGCTTGGAACAGGGATTAATCGAGCAGTACTTC.